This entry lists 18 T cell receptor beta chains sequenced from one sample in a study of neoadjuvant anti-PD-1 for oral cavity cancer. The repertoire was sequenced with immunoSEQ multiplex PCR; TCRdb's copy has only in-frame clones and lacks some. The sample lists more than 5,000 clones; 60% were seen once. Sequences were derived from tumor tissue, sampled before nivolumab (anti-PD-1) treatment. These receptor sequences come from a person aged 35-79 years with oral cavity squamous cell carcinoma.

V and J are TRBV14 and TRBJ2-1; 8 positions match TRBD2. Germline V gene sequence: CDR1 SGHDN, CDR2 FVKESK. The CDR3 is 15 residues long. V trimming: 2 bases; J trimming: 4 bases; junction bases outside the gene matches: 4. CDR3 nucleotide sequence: TGTGCCAGCAGCCAACGTAGCGGGGCGTACAATGAGCAGTTCTTC. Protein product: CASSQRSGAYNEQFF.

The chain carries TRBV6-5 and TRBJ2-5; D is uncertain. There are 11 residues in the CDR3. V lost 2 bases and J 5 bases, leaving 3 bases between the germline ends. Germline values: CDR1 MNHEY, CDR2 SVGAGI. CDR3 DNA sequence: TGTGCCAGCAGTTACGGGGAGACCCAGTACTTC. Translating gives CASSYGETQYF.

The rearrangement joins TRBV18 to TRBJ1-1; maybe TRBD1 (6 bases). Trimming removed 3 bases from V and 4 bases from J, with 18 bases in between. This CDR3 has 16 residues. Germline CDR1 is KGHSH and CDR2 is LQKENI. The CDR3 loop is CASSPNGQRASTEAFF. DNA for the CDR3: TGTGCCAGCTCACCGAATGGACAGAGGGCATCCACTGAAGCTTTCTTT.

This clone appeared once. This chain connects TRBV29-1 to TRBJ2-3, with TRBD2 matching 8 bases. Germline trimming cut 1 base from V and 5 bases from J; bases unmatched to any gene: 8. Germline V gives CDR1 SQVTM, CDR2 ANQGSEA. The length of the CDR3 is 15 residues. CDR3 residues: CSVEGSGGKLDTQYF. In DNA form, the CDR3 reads TGCAGCGTTGAAGGGAGCGGGGGCAAGTTAGATACGCAGTATTTT.

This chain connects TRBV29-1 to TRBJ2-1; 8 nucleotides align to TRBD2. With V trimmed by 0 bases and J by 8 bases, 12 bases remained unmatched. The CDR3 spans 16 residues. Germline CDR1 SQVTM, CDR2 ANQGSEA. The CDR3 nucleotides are TGCAGCGTTGAAGATCTTCCGCAAGCGGGAGCCTATGAGCAGTTCTTC. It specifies CSVEDLPQAGAYEQFF.

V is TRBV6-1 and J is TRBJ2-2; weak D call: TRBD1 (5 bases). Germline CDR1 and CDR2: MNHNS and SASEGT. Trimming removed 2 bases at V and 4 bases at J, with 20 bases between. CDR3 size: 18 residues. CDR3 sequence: CASSEKGLWARGTGELFF. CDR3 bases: TGTGCCAGCAGTGAAAAGGGGCTCTGGGCCCGAGGCACCGGGGAGCTGTTTTTT.

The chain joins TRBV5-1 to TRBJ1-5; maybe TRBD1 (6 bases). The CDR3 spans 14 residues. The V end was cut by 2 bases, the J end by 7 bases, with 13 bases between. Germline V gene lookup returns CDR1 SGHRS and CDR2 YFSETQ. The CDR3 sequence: CASSLTGSGQPQHF. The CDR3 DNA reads TGCGCCAGCAGCTTAACAGGGTCCGGGCAGCCCCAGCATTTT.

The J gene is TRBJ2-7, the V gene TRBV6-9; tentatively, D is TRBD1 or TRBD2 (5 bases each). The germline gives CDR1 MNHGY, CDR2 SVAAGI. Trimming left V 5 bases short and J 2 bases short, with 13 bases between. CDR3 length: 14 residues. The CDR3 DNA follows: TGTGCCAGCAGTCAGACGGGACCAACCTACGAGCAGTACTTC. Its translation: CASSQTGPTYEQYF.

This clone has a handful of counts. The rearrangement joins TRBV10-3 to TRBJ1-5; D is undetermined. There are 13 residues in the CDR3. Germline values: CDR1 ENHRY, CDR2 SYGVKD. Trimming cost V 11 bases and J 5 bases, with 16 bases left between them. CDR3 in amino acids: CAAQLDSDQPQHF. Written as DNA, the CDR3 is TGTGCCGCGCAGCTAGACTCCGATCAGCCCCAGCATTTT.

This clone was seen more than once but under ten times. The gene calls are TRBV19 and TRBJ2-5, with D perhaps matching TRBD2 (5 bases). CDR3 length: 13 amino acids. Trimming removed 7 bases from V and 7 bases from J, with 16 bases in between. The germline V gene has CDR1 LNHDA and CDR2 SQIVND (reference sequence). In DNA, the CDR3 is TGTGCCAGTATCCTCGGGGATGAGGTGACCCAGTACTTC. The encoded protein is CASILGDEVTQYF.

The chain's CDR3 is CAWSVGETQYF. CDR3 sequence (DNA): TGTGCCTGGAGTGTAGGAGAGACCCAGTACTTC. V gene TRBV30 combines with J gene TRBJ2-5, with D unclear. V lost 0 bases and J lost 4, with 3 bases in between. CDR1 and CDR2 from the germline V gene are GTSNPN and SVGIG (reference sequence). The CDR3 sequence is 11 residues long.

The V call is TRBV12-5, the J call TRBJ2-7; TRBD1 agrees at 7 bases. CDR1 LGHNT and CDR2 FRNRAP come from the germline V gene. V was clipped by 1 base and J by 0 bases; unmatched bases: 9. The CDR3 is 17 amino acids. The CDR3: CASGLAVGQYISYEQYF. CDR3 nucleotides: TGTGCTAGTGGTTTGGCGGTGGGACAGTATATCTCCTACGAGCAGTACTTC. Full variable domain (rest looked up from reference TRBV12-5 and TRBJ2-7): DARVTQTPRHKVTEMGQEVTMRCQPILGHNTVFWYRQTMMQGLELLAYFRNRAPLDDSGMPKDRFSAEMPDATLATLKIQPSEPRDSAVYFCASGLAVGQYISYEQYFGPGTRLTVT.

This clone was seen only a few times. The CDR3 is CASSLLQGMVNEQFF. CDR3 in DNA: TGTGCCAGCAGCTTATTACAGGGAATGGTCAATGAGCAGTTCTTC. The J gene is TRBJ2-1, the V gene TRBV5-5, with D possibly matching TRBD1 (6 bases). The CDR3 runs to 15 residues. V lost 2 bases and J lost 6, with 15 bases in between. Per the germline V gene, CDR1 is SGHKS and CDR2 is YYEKEE (reference sequence).

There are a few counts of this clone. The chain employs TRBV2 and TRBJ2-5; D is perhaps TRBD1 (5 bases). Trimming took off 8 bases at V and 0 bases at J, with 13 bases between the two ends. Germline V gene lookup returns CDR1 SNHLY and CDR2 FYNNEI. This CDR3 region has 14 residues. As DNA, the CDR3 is TGTGCCAGCTGGATGGGGCGTTACCAAGAGACCCAGTACTTC. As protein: CASWMGRYQETQYF.

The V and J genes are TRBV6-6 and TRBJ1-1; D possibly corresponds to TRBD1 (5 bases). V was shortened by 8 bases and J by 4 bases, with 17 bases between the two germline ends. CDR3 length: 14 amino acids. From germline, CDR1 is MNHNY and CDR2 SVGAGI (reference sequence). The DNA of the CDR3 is TGTGCCAGCCGATTACAGGAGCGGGGCACTGAAGCTTTCTTT. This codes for CASRLQERGTEAFF.

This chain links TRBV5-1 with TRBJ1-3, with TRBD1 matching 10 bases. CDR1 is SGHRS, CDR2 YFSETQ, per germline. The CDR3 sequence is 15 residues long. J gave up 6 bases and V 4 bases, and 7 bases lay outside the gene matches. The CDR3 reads CASSVGTGVENTIYF. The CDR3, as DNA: TGCGCCAGCAGCGTAGGGACAGGGGTGGAAAACACCATATATTTT.

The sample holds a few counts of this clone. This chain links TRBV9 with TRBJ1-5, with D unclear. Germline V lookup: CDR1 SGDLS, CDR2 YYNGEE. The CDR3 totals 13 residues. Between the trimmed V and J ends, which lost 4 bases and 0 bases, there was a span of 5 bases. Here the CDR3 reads CASSPNSNQPQHF. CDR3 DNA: TGTGCCAGCAGCCCTAATAGCAATCAGCCCCAGCATTTT. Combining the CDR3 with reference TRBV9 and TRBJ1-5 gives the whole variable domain DSGVTQTPKHLITATGQRVTLRCSPRSGDLSVYWYQQSLDQGLQFLIQYYNGEERAKGNILERFSAQQFPDLHSELNLSSLELGDSALYFCASSPNSNQPQHFGDGTRLSIL.

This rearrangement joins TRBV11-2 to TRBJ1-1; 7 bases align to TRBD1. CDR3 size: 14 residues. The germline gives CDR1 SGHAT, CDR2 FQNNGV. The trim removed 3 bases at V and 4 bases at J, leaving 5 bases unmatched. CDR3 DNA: TGTGCCAGCAGCTTTAACAGGGGATCCACTGAAGCTTTCTTT. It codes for CASSFNRGSTEAFF.